This T cell receptor (beta chain) derives from a study of T cell responses to AZD1222 COVID-19 vaccine. At the level of the study: The study pooled second doses at about 4 or about 12 weeks.

Assay: immunoSEQ multiplex PCR; the TCRdb copy retains only in-frame clones and omits some. There are approximately 70,000 clones in the sample; less than 90% occur only once, and 9.8% lies in the top ten. Study-level findings and limits: Clonal diversity was possibly underestimated, and the donors were mostly white British, with more females. Sampling captured repertoires only after the peak T cell response.

Trimming cost V 0 bases and J 5 bases, with 11 bases left between them. Germline V gene sequence: CDR1 SGHRS, CDR2 YFSETQ. This CDR3 is 15 amino acids long. This clone has just one count. Antigen specificity is unknown. The chain joins TRBV5-1 to TRBJ2-2; D remains ambiguous. The clonotype was recovered from an adult in good health. This specimen was peripheral blood, taken on day 0 of AZD1222 vaccination. CDR3 nucleotide sequence: TGCGCCAGCAGCTTGGAGCAGGCTCTAACCGGGGAGCTGTTTTTT. Translated: CASSLEQALTGELFF.